Below, 8 T cell receptor beta chains from the same sample are listed, as sequenced in a study of blood T cells in healthy people across ages. The authors ran a second PCR of about 6 to 12 cycles using a sample-barcoded 5' primer and a J-beta primer mix. One entry per CDR3 protein results from TCRdb running MiXCR on the 5' RACE reads. The data contain about 2 million distinct CDR3 sequences, around half of them seen just once; the ten biggest clones take up approximately 2.1%. Specimen: blood. The receptors originated from a middle-aged woman in good health.

This clonotype has only a few counts. The rearrangement links TRBV9 to TRBJ2-1; D not resolved. Germline V lookup: CDR1 SGDLS, CDR2 YYNGEE. Trimming removed 1 base from V and 8 bases from J, with 13 bases in between. The CDR3 has 14 amino acids. The CDR3 sequence is CASSVHPESHEQFF. The CDR3 DNA sequence: TGTGCCAGCAGCGTACACCCAGAAAGTCATGAGCAGTTCTTC.

The chain combines TRBV5-1 with TRBJ1-4; a weak D match, TRBD1 (6 bases). The CDR3 is made up of 14 amino acids. Trimming left V 0 bases short and J 8 bases short, with 11 bases between. Germline CDR1 SGHRS, CDR2 YFSETQ. The CDR3 sequence: CASSLVGGWEKLFF. The CDR3 nucleotides are TGCGCCAGCAGCTTGGTTGGGGGCTGGGAAAAACTGTTTTTT.

CDR3 bases: TGTGCCAGCAGTTTATATGGCACAGGGGCTACAGATACGCAGTATTTT. It translates to CASSLYGTGATDTQYF. V usage is TRBV27 and J usage is TRBJ2-3; 7 bases are shared with TRBD1. Germline V gives CDR1 MNHEY, CDR2 SMNVEV (reference sequence). The CDR3 covers 16 residues. V was pared by 1 base and J by 3 bases, with 7 bases of the junction left unmatched.

A few counts support this clonotype. The V call is TRBV7-2, the J call TRBJ1-6; 7 bases fit TRBD1. Trimming removed 0 bases from V and 10 bases from J; junction bases left unmatched: 15. CDR3 length: 18 residues. Germline assignment: CDR1 SGHTA and CDR2 FQGNSA. The CDR3 coding sequence is TGTGCCAGCAGCTTAGCGGTCCAGGGGGGTTCGGTAAGGTCACCCCTCCACTTT. It specifies CASSLAVQGGSVRSPLHF.

The rearrangement joins TRBV27 to TRBJ1-1, with D tentatively TRBD1 (5 bases). This CDR3 is 14 amino acids long. V was trimmed by 7 bases and J by 4 bases, leaving 16 bases between them. Per germline, CDR1 MNHEY and CDR2 SMNVEV (reference sequence). CDR3 region: CASTSSGGSTEAFF. The CDR3 DNA reads as TGTGCCAGCACCTCCTCTGGGGGTAGCACTGAAGCTTTCTTT.

The chain has TRBV6-1 and TRBJ2-7, with TRBD1 matching 9 bases. The CDR3 is 15 residues long. V was clipped by 6 bases and J by 4 bases; unmatched bases: 10. Germline assignment: CDR1 MNHNS and CDR2 SASEGT. The CDR3 sequence is CASRAPGQGGYEQYF. The CDR3, as DNA: TGTGCCAGCAGGGCCCCGGGACAGGGAGGTTACGAGCAGTACTTC.

This rearrangement joins TRBV19 to TRBJ2-1; 8 bases match TRBD1. CDR1 and CDR2 (germline): LNHDA, SQIVND (reference sequence). The CDR3 is 12 amino acids. V was clipped by 4 bases and J by 9 bases; unmatched bases: 2. CDR3 in amino acids: CASSTGGGEQFF. The CDR3 DNA follows: TGTGCCAGTAGTACAGGGGGCGGTGAGCAGTTCTTC.

The chain uses TRBV9 and TRBJ2-3; D ambiguous. CDR3 length: 13 amino acids. V dropped 0 bases and J dropped 8 bases, with 10 bases sitting between them. CDR1 is SGDLS and CDR2 is YYNGEE in the germline V gene. The CDR3 coding sequence is TGTGCCAGCAGCGTAGGAAATTTTGGTACGCAGTATTTT. Encoded protein: CASSVGNFGTQYF.